The 25 T cell receptor beta chains presented below share a single source sample, sequenced in a study of CD8+CD57+ T cells in acquired aplastic anemia. Patients chosen for sequencing had shown CD8+CD57+ cell expansion by flow cytometry. Researchers used genomic DNA as the template to profile TCR beta VDJ and CDR3. MiXCR was run by TCRdb on the reads, yielding one entry per CDR3 protein. Seen here are around 200,000 distinct CDR3 sequences, over 55% observed once, and the top ten hold roughly 50%. The specimen sequenced was sorted CD4+, CD8+, or CD8+CD57+ T cells (not recorded which) from PBMCs. Receptors were obtained from a human donor with aplastic anemia.

The rearrangement joins TRBV5-1 to TRBJ2-7, with D possibly TRBD2 on 6 matching bases. This CDR3 has 14 residues. Germline V gene sequence: CDR1 SGHRS, CDR2 YFSETQ. V was clipped by 4 bases and J by 8 bases, with 19 bases between them. Here the CDR3 DNA reads TGCGCCAGCAGCAACGGAGGGTCCCCCGGGCAGCAGTACTTC. Amino acid sequence: CASSNGGSPGQQYF.

This sequence joins TRBV25-1 and TRBJ2-1; D remains unclear. The germline V gene has CDR1 MGHDK and CDR2 SYGVNS. The CDR3 contains 14 residues. Trimming took off 5 bases at V and 0 bases at J, with 8 bases between the two ends. DNA of the CDR3: TGTGCCAGCAGTAGGATGAGCTCCTACAATGAGCAGTTCTTC. Residues: CASSRMSSYNEQFF. The complete variable domain, with remaining parts taken from reference TRBV25-1 and TRBJ2-1, reads EADIYQTPRYLVIGTGKKITLECSQTMGHDKMYWYQQDPGMELHLIHYSYGVNSTEKGDLSSESTVSRIRTEHFPLTLESARPSHTSQYLCASSRMSSYNEQFFGPGTRLTVL.

The chain carries TRBV24-1 and TRBJ2-3; TRBD1 might be the D (6 bases). CDR1 and CDR2 from the germline V gene are KGHDR and SFDVKD. V lost 3 bases, J lost 1 base, and 19 bases lay in between. The length of the CDR3 is 18 residues. CDR3 sequence: CATSDPSDRPYGTDTQYF. CDR3 DNA sequence: TGTGCCACCAGTGATCCAAGTGACAGGCCCTATGGCACAGATACGCAGTATTTT.

The chain recombines TRBV4-3 with TRBJ1-1, with a weak D call TRBD1 (6 bases). In germline, CDR1 is LGHNA, CDR2 YSLEER. This CDR3 has 14 residues. Trimming took 0 bases from V and 7 from J, leaving 12 bases between them. The CDR3 DNA follows: TGCGCCAGCAGCCAAGAACACTACAGGGATGAAGCTTTCTTT. Its translation is CASSQEHYRDEAFF.

Notes on this clonotype: A read error may account for a junction end that differs from germline. This chain joins TRBV20-1 and TRBJ2-7; D gene unclear. This CDR3 is built from 12 residues. Germline values: CDR1 DFQATT, CDR2 SNEGSKA (reference sequence). The CDR3 DNA sequence: TGCAGTGCTAGAGACATAGCCGAAGAGCTGTACTTC. It specifies CSARDIAEELYF.

The chain has TRBV7-2 and TRBJ1-6, with D maybe TRBD1 (5 bases). The CDR3 runs to 15 residues. Germline V gene lookup returns CDR1 SGHTA and CDR2 FQGNSA. Trimming removed 6 bases from V and 7 bases from J, with 16 bases in between. CDR3 residues: CASRSGRGLNSPLHF. DNA for the CDR3: TGTGCCAGCAGATCGGGACGGGGCCTAAATTCACCCCTCCACTTT.

The rearrangement joins TRBV7-2 to TRBJ2-3; D perhaps matches TRBD2 (6 bases). Germline V gene sequence: CDR1 SGHTA, CDR2 FQGNSA. Trimming left V 5 bases short and J 9 bases short, with 15 bases between. The length of the CDR3 is 13 residues. CDR3 sequence: CASSAEVADTQYF. The CDR3 DNA reads as TGTGCCAGCAGCGCAGAGGTAGCGGACACGCAGTATTTT.

The chain couples TRBV29-1 to TRBJ1-2; unclear D gene. The CDR3 runs 14 residues. V was shortened by 4 bases and J by 0 bases, with 12 bases between the two germline ends. Germline assignment: CDR1 SQVTM and CDR2 ANQGSEA. The CDR3 reads CSVVESGTNYGYTF. The DNA of the CDR3 is TGCAGCGTTGTAGAGTCGGGAACTAACTATGGCTACACCTTC.

At least ten counts were recorded for this clonotype. V gene TRBV19 combines with J gene TRBJ2-1; D remains unclear. The CDR3 is 15 residues long. Germline CDR1 and CDR2: LNHDA and SQIVND (reference sequence). The V gene lost 0 bases and the J gene lost 3 bases, with 9 bases spanning the gap. The DNA for the CDR3 is TGTGCCAGTAGTATAGACGACTCTTACTACAATGAGCAGTTCTTC. It yields the protein CASSIDDSYYNEQFF.

This chain joins TRBV7-9 and TRBJ1-2; TRBD1 matches 10 bases. The V and J ends lost 5 bases and 5 bases, in that order; junction bases with no gene match: 11. The CDR3 totals 16 residues. Germline CDR1 SEHNR, CDR2 FQNEAQ (reference sequence). This CDR3 is CASSKQGQGPTYGYTF. DNA for the CDR3: TGTGCCAGCAGCAAACAGGGACAGGGGCCGACATATGGCTACACCTTC. The full variable domain, with the rest looked up from reference TRBV7-9 and TRBJ1-2, is DTGVSQNPRHKITKRGQNVTFRCDPISEHNRLYWYRQTLGQGPEFLTYFQNEAQLEKSRLLSDRFSAERPKGSFSTLEIQRTEQGDSAMYLCASSKQGQGPTYGYTFGSGTRLTVV.

The chain carries TRBV6-2 or TRBV6-3 and TRBJ2-7, with unresolved D. The CDR3 runs 13 residues. Germline assignment: CDR1 MNHEY and CDR2 SVGEGT. V shed 5 bases and J shed 3 bases, with 11 bases lying between them. CDR3 protein: CASSTDTHYEQYF. The CDR3 coding sequence is TGTGCCAGCAGTACAGACACACACTACGAGCAGTACTTC.

The chain is built from TRBV9 and TRBJ2-1; 9 positions match TRBD2. The CDR3 has 15 amino acids. V was pared by 4 bases and J by 4 bases, with 6 bases of the junction left unmatched. Germline V gene sequence: CDR1 SGDLS, CDR2 YYNGEE. This CDR3 is CASSPGSGGYNEQFF. CDR3 nucleotides: TGTGCCAGCAGCCCAGGTAGCGGGGGTTACAATGAGCAGTTCTTC.

This chain uses TRBV20-1 with TRBJ2-7, with unresolved D. Per the germline V gene, CDR1 is DFQATT and CDR2 is SNEGSKA (reference sequence). The V and J ends lost 6 bases and 2 bases respectively, with 17 bases between them. The CDR3 is 14 amino acids. Written as DNA, the CDR3 is TGCAGTGCACCTGTATCGGCGGCCCCCTACGAGCAGTACTTC. Translated: CSAPVSAAPYEQYF.

Points on this clonotype: Compared with germline, one end of the junction differs, possibly owing to a read error. In DNA, the CDR3 is TGTGCTAGCAGTGAACCCCACCGGAGCTACTATGGCTACACCTTC. Its protein is CASSEPHRSYYGYTF. This sequence joins TRBV2 and TRBJ1-2; D is uncertain. The CDR3 spans 15 residues. The V gene's germline CDR1 is SNHLY and CDR2 FYNNEI.

This clonotype was counted a few times. The chain couples TRBV7-9 to TRBJ2-7; D perhaps matches TRBD1 (8 bases). The CDR3 has 14 amino acids. With 3 bases removed from V and 3 bases from J, the gap between germline ends came to 12 bases. Germline V gene sequence: CDR1 SEHNR, CDR2 FQNEAQ (reference sequence). The CDR3 here is CASSLGGTGYEQYF. The CDR3 DNA sequence: TGTGCCAGCAGCTTGGGGGGGACAGGCTACGAGCAGTACTTC.

This clonotype was found once. This chain joins TRBV7-3 and TRBJ2-5; D unclear. CDR3 size: 14 residues. The germline V gene encodes CDR1 SGHTA and CDR2 FQGTGA. V lost 4 bases to trimming and J lost 5 bases, with 14 bases between them. The chain's CDR3 is CASSSTENWETQYF. As DNA, the CDR3 is TGTGCCAGCAGCTCCACGGAGAACTGGGAGACCCAGTACTTC.

The chain joins TRBV10-3 to TRBJ1-4; D gene uncertain. The CDR3 sequence is 16 residues long. Trimming stripped 0 bases from V and 10 bases from J, with 18 bases between. Germline CDR1 reads ENHRY; CDR2 reads SYGVKD. CDR3 coding DNA: TGTGCCATCAGTGAGTCAGGCGCAGACCTAGGTGGAAAACTGTTTTTT. Residues: CAISESGADLGGKLFF.

This chain connects TRBV9 to TRBJ2-1; TRBD2 aligns across 10 bases. CDR3 length: 15 residues. V lost 2 bases to trimming and J lost 4 bases; unmatched junction nucleotides: 3. The V gene's germline CDR1 is SGDLS and CDR2 YYNGEE. This CDR3 reads CASSVGLAEYNEQFF. The CDR3 region has the DNA TGTGCCAGCAGCGTCGGACTAGCGGAATACAATGAGCAGTTCTTC.

This clonotype was seen a few times. The genes are TRBV19 and TRBJ2-1, with 7 bases that match TRBD1. The germline V gene has CDR1 LNHDA and CDR2 SQIVND (reference sequence). V was pared by 6 bases and J by 3 bases, with 8 bases of the junction left unmatched. CDR3 size: 15 residues. The CDR3 bases are TGTGCCAGTAGGGACAGGCGCGAACGCTACAATGAGCAGTTCTTC. Its protein is CASRDRRERYNEQFF.

The CDR3 loop reads CSVEGGGTSANNEQFF. CDR3 DNA: TGCAGCGTTGAAGGTGGTGGGACTAGCGCCAACAATGAGCAGTTCTTC. The rearrangement uses TRBV29-1 and TRBJ2-1; 10 positions agree with TRBD2. The CDR3 sequence is 16 residues long. J lost 5 bases, V lost 1 base, and 8 bases had no gene match. Per the germline V gene, CDR1 is SQVTM and CDR2 is ANQGSEA.

The chain recombines TRBV24-1 with TRBJ1-5; D remains ambiguous. Trimming took 11 bases from V and 10 from J, leaving 17 bases between them. The CDR3 loop spans 12 amino acids. Germline V lookup: CDR1 KGHDR, CDR2 SFDVKD. CDR3 bases: TGTGCCAGGAGAGACACGGCCTCCCCCCAGCATTTT. As protein: CARRDTASPQHF.

This chain links TRBV10-3 with TRBJ2-5; tentative D call: TRBD2 (7 bases). The CDR3 contains 14 residues. Germline CDR1 and CDR2: ENHRY and SYGVKD. The V gene lost 10 bases and the J gene lost 7 bases, with 22 bases spanning the gap. CDR3 DNA sequence: TGTGCCACCGGGGGGCCTCTCCCAAGCGGGACCCAGTACTTC. Residues: CATGGPLPSGTQYF.

This clonotype occurred a few times. The CDR3 here is CASSLGYGYTF. CDR3 coding DNA: TGCGCCAGCAGCTTGGGCTATGGCTACACCTTC. The chain couples TRBV5-1 to TRBJ1-2; D gene ambiguous. V lost 0 bases, J lost 4 bases, and 1 base lay in between. Germline V lookup: CDR1 SGHRS, CDR2 YFSETQ. The CDR3 is 11 residues long.

This clonotype was recorded once. The junction shows a germline mismatch at one end, possibly a read error. The gene calls are TRBV5-1 and TRBJ2-1, with 10 bases aligning to TRBD2. Germline CDR1 is SGHRS and CDR2 is YFSETQ. The CDR3 is 15 residues long. The CDR3 loop reads CTSSLRLAGANGQFF. The CDR3 DNA reads as TGCACCAGCAGCTTACGGCTAGCGGGAGCCAATGGGCAGTTCTTC.

The chain has TRBV20-1 and TRBJ2-1; TRBD1 aligns across 10 bases. CDR3 size: 12 residues. V lost 7 bases to trimming and J lost 6 bases; unmatched junction nucleotides: 3. Germline CDR1 reads DFQATT; CDR2 reads SNEGSKA (reference sequence). The CDR3 DNA follows: TGCAGTGTTTGGACAGGGGGCAATGAGCAGTTCTTC. Translating gives CSVWTGGNEQFF.